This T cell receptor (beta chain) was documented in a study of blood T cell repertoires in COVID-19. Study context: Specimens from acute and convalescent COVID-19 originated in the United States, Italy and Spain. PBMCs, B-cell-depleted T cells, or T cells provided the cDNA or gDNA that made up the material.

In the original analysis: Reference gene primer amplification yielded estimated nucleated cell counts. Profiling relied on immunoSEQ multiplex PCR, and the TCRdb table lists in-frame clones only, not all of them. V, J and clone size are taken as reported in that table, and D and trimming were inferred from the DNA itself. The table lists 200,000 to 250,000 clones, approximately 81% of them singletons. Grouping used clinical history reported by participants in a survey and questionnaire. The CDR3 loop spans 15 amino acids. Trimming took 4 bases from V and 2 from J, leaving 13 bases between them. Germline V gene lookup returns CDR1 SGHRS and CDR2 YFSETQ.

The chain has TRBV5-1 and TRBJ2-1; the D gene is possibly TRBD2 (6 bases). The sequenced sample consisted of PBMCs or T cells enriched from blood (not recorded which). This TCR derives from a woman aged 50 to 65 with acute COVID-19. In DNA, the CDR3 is TGCGCCAGCAGCAATGGGGGAGGCGCCTACAATGAGCAGTTCTTC. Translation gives CASSNGGGAYNEQFF.